This T cell receptor beta chain was obtained from a study of T cells in Graves' hyperthyroidism and ophthalmopathy. Regarding the study as a whole: Blood also showed most of the thyroid clonotypes that were expanded above 0.001.

Trimming took 1 base from V and 0 from J, leaving 7 bases between them. The CDR3 has 14 amino acids. CDR1 and CDR2 (germline): DFQATT, SNEGSKA (reference sequence). TCR beta CDR3 regions were amplified from RNA transcripts. The HTBI primer set drove a first-round RT-PCR of the TCR CDR3. TCRdb re-analysed the multiplex PCR reads in MiXCR, keeping a single row per CDR3 protein. The sample lists 550,000 to 650,000 distinct CDR3 sequences; 14% were seen once. On this clonotype: The target antigen is unknown.

Hyperthyroidism had been newly diagnosed in patients aged 18 to 65, and its duration was under 2 months. Out of about 10 ml of fresh peripheral blood came the PBMCs. Material: blood. The clonotype originates from a woman aged 40 to 50 with Graves' hyperthyroidism. The chain joins TRBV20-1 to TRBJ2-4, with D tentatively TRBD1 (6 bases). The CDR3 bases are TGCAGTGCTAGAGGGGGGCTAGCCAAAAACATTCAGTACTTC. This sequence encodes CSARGGLAKNIQYF.